This entry describes one T cell receptor (beta chain). This specimen comes from a study of blood T cell repertoires in COVID-19. Libraries were prepared by immunoSEQ multiplex PCR; TCRdb keeps only in-frame clonotypes and omits some of them. The sample lists approximately 280,000 clones; 80% to 90% were seen once. Sequenced sample: peripheral blood. This TCR was sampled from a woman in her seventies with acute or convalescent COVID-19.

The CDR3 DNA is TGTGCCAGCAGCCAAAGCGCTGCAACTAATGAAAAACTGTTTTTT. It yields the protein CASSQSAATNEKLFF. The chain recombines TRBV16 with TRBJ1-4; D unclear. V was pared by 2 bases and J by 0 bases, with 7 bases between. The CDR3 extends over 15 amino acids. The germline V gene has CDR1 KGHSY and CDR2 FQNENV. The full variable domain, in which reference TRBV16 and TRBJ1-4 provide the parts outside the CDR3, is GEEVAQTPKHLVRGEGQKAKLYCAPIKGHSYVFWYQQVLKNEFKFLISFQNENVFDETGMPKERFSAKCLPNSPCSLEIQATKLEDSAVYFCASSQSAATNEKLFFGSGTQLSVL.